This T cell receptor (beta chain) comes out of a study of T cells after yellow fever vaccination. Study overall: Fractions containing few cells were prepared with SMART-Seq v4 Ultra Low Input.

This clonotype has a handful of counts. Its specificity is not known. There are 14 residues in the CDR3. V lost 3 bases, J lost 4 bases, and 16 bases lay in between. Germline CDR1 is DFQATT and CDR2 is SNEGSKA (reference sequence). Study results and limitations: Boosting was followed by the reappearance of most primary-vaccination clones (around 96% CD4, more than 70% CD8). Though weaker, the secondary response peaked faster, on day 5 versus 15.

TCRdb itself ran the 5' RACE reads through MiXCR, one entry per CDR3 protein. This sample carries 500,000 to 650,000 distinct CDR3 sequences, about a sixth of them seen once, and the ten largest clones take around 15%. The TCR originated in a man aged 18 to 30 who received the YFV17D yellow fever vaccine. This sequence joins TRBV20-1 and TRBJ2-7, with a possible D match to TRBD2 (5 bases). The material was PBMCs, obtained about 5 days after the first yellow fever vaccination. CDR3: CSASGPPEGYEQYF. CDR3 nucleotide sequence: TGCAGTGCTAGCGGGCCTCCCGAGGGTTACGAGCAGTACTTC.